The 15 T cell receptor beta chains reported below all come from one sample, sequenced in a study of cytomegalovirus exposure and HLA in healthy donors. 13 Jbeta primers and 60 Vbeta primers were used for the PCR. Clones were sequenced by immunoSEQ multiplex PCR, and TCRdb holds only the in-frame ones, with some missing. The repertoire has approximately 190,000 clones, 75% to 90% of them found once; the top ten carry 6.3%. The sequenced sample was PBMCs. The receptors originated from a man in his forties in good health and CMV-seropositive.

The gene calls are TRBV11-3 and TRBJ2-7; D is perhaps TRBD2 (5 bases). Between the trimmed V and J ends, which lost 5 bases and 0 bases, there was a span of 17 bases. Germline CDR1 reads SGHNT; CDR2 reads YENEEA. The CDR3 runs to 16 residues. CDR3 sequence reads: CASSTMADCYSYEQYF. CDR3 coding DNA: TGTGCCAGCAGCACCATGGCGGACTGTTACTCCTACGAGCAGTACTTC.

CDR3 sequence reads: CASSSPWTTRGSPYEQYF. The DNA of the CDR3 is TGTGCCAGCAGTTCTCCATGGACAACCCGGGGGAGTCCCTACGAGCAGTACTTC. The chain has TRBV5-6 and TRBJ2-7; D possibly corresponds to TRBD2 (6 bases). With 5 bases removed from V and 2 bases from J, the gap between germline ends came to 26 bases. CDR1 and CDR2 (germline): SGHDT, YYEEEE. This CDR3 has 18 residues.

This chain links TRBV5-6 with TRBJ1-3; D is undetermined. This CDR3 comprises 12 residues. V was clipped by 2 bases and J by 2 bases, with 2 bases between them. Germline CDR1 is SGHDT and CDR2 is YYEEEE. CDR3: CASSFTGNTIYF. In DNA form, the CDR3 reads TGTGCCAGCAGCTTTACTGGAAACACCATATATTTT.

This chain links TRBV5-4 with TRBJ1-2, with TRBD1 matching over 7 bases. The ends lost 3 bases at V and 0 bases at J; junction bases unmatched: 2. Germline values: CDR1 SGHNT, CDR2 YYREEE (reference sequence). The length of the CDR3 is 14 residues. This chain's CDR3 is CASSYQGANYGYTF. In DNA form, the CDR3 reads TGTGCCAGCAGCTACCAGGGGGCTAACTATGGCTACACCTTC.

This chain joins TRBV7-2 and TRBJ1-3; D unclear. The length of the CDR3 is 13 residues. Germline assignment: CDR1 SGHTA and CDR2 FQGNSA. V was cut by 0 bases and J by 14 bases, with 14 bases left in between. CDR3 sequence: CASSLAFGVSVYF. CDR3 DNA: TGTGCCAGCAGCTTAGCATTCGGGGTTTCGGTATATTTT.

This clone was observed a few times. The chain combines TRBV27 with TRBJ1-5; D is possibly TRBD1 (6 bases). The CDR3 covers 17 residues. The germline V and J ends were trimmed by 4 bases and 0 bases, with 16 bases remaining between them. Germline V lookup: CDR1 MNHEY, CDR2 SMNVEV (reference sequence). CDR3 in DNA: TGTGCCAGCAGTTCCGGGACACGGATTAATAGCAATCAGCCCCAGCATTTT. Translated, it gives CASSSGTRINSNQPQHF.

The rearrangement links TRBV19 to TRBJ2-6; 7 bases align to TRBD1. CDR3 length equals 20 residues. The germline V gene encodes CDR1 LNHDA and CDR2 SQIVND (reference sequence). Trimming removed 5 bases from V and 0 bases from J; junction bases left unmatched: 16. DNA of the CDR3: TGTGCCAGTAGTCCGGTATGGGGAAGCAAGGGGGCCTCTGGGGCCAACGTCCTGACTTTC. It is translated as CASSPVWGSKGASGANVLTF.

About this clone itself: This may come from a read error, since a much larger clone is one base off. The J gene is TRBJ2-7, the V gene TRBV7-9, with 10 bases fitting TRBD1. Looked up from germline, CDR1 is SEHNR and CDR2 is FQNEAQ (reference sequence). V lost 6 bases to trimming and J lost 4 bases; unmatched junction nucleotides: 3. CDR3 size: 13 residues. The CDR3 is CASSVGQGYEQYF. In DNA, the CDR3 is TGTGCCAGCAGTGTGGGACAGGGGTACGAGCAGTACTTC.

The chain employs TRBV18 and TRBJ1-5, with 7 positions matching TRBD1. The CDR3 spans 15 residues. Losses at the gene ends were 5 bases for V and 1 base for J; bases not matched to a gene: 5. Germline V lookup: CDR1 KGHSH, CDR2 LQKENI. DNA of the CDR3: TGTGCCAGCTCATCGCCGACAGGGAGCAATCAGCCCCAGCATTTT. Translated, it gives CASSSPTGSNQPQHF.

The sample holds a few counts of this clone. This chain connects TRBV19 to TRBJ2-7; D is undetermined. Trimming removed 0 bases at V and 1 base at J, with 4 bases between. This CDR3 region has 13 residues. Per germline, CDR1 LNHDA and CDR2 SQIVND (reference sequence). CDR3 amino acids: CASSIDRSYEQYF. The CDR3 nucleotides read TGTGCCAGTAGTATAGACAGATCCTACGAGCAGTACTTC. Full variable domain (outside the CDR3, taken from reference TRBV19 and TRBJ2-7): DGGITQSPKYLFRKEGQNVTLSCEQNLNHDAMYWYRQDPGQGLRLIYYSQIVNDFQKGDIAEGYSVSREKKESFPLTVTSAQKNPTAFYLCASSIDRSYEQYFGPGTRLTVT.

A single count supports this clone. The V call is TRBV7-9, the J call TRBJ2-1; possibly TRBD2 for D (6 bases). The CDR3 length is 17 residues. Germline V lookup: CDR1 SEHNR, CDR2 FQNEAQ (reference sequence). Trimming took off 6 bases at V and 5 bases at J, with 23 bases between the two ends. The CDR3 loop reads CASSRDSLGVGHNEQFF. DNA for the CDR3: TGTGCCAGCAGTCGGGACTCCCTCGGCGTGGGACACAATGAGCAGTTCTTC.

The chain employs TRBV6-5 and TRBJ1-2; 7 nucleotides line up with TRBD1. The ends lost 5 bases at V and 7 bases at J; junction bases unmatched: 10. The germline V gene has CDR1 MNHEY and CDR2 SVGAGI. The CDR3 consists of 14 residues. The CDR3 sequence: CASSPETTGSGYTF. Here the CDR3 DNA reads TGTGCCAGCAGTCCCGAAACGACAGGGAGTGGCTACACCTTC.

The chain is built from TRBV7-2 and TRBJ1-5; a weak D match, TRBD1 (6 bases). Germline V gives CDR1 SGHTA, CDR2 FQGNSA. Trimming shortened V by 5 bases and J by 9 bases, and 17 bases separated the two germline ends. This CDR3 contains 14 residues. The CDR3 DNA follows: TGTGCCAGCAGCCCCGACGGGGGGCGAAGGCCCCAGCATTTT. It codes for CASSPDGGRRPQHF.

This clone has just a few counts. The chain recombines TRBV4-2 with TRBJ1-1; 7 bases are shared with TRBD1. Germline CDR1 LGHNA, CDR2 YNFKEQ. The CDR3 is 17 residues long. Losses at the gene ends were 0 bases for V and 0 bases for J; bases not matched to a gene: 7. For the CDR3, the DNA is TGTGCCAGCAGCCAAGAAGCCGGGACAGCGATGAACACTGAAGCTTTCTTT. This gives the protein CASSQEAGTAMNTEAFF.

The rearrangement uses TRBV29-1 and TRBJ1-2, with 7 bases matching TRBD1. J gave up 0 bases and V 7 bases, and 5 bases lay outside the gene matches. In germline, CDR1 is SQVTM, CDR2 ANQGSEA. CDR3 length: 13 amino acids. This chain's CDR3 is CSGWDSANYGYTF. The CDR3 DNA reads TGCAGCGGATGGGACAGCGCTAACTATGGCTACACCTTC.